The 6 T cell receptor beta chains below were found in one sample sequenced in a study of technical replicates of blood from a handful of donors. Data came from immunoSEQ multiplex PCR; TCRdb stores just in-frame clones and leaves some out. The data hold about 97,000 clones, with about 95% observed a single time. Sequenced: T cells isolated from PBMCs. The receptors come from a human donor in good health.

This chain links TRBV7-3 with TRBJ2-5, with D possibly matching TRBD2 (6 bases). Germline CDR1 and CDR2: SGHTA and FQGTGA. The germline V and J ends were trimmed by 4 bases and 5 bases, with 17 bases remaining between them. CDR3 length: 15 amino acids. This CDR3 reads CASSYSSAPGETQYF. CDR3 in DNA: TGTGCCAGCAGCTACTCTAGCGCCCCAGGGGAGACCCAGTACTTC.

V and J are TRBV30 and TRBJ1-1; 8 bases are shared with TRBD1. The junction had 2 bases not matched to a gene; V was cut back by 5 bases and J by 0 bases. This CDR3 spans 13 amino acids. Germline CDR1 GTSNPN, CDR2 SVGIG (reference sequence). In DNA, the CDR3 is TGTGCCTGGGACAGGGGAATGAACACTGAAGCTTTCTTT. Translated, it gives CAWDRGMNTEAFF.

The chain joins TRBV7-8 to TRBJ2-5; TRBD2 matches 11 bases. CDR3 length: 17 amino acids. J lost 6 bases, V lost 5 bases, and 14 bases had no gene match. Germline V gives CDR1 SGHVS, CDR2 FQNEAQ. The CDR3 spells CASSPSGLAERSKTQYF. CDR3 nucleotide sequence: TGTGCCAGCAGCCCATCGGGACTAGCGGAGCGGTCGAAGACCCAGTACTTC.

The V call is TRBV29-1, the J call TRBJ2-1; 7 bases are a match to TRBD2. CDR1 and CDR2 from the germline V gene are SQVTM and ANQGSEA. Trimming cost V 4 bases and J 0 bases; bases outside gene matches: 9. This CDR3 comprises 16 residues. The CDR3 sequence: CSVVFGGISSYNEQFF. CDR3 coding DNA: TGCAGCGTTGTATTCGGGGGGATTAGCTCCTACAATGAGCAGTTCTTC.

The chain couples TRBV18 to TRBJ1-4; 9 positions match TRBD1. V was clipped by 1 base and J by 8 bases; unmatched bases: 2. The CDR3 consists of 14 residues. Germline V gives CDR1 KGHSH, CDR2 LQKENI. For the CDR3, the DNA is TGTGCCAGCTCACCACGGGACAGGGACGAAAAACTGTTTTTT. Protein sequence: CASSPRDRDEKLFF.

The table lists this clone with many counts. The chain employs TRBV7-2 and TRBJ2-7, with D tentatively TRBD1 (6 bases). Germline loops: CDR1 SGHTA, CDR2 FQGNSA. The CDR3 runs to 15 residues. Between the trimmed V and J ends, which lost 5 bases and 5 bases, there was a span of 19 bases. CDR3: CASSVKQGTFHEQYF. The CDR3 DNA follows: TGTGCCAGCAGCGTTAAACAGGGAACATTCCACGAGCAGTACTTC.